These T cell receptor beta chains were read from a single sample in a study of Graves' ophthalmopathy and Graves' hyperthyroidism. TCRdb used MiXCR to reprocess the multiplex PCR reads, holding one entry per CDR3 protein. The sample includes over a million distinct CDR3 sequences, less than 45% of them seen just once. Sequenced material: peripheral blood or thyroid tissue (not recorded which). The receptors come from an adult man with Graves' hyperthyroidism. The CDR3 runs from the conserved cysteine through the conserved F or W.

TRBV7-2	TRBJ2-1	CASRHRQLSYNEQFF
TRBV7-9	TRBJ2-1	CASSSEQGLRREQFF
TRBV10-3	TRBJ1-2	CAISGSYYGYTF
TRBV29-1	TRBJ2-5	CSVEWTSGRETQYF
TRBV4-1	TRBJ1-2	CASSPGRQGDYGYTF
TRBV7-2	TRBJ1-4	CASTTGPNEKLFF
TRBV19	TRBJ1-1	CASTGTRTANTEAFF
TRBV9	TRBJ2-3	CASSVALDTQYF
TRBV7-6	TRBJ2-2	CASSLEASSGELFF
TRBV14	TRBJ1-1	CASSLSPGTGFGTEAFF
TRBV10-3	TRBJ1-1	CAISALQGGDTEAFF
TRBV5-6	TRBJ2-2	CASSLVEAGVYTGELFF
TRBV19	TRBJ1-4	CASSKGLAREKLFF
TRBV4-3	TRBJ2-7	CASSQAWISISSQDYEQYF
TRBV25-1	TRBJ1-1	CASSLGVSRGTEAFF
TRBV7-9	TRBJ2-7	CASSPPGQGAEQYF
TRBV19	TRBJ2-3	CATAGGRAGDTQYF
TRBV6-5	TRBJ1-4	CASKRRGEKLFF
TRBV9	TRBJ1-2	CASSVGAAGGFQSGYTF
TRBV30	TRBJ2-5	CAWSLAGETQYF
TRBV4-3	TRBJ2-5	CASSQVGGSTGQETQYF
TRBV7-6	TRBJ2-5	CASSPWDSGGTQYF
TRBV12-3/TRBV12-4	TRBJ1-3	CASTHPREGRNTIYF
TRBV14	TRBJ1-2	CASSQDWYYGYTF
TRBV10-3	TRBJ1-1	CAISEGVAGMNTEAFF
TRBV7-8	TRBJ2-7	CASSLFSGGAYEQYF
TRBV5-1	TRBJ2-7	CASRNSGGYEQYF
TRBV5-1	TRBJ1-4	CASSPTQTGEKLFF
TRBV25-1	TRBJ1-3	CASGNSGVLGNTIYF
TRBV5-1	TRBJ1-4	CASSPTGTGSKLFF
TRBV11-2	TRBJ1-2	CASSLGRLKVGGNYGYTF
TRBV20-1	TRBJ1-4	CSASDLQEKLFF
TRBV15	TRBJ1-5	CATQGFGQPQHF
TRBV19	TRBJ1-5	CASRDRVANQPQHF
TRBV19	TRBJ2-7	CASRIGAGGNEQYF
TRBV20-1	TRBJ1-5	CSVLGQNQPQHF
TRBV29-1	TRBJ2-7	CSVEDWNSRDPYEQYF
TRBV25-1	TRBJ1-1	CASRPSEGPPAFF
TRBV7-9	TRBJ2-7	CASSLGTGAYYEQYF
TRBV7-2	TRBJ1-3	CASSQVGESGNTIYF
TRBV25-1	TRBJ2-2	CASSFRGKDTGELFF
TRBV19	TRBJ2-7	CASKTGPHSYEQYF
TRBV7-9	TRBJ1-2	CASSQDGNGYGYTF
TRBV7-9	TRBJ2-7	CASSRTESYEQYF
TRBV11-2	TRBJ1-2	CASSSLRGHRYGYTF
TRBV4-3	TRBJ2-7	CASSQVRGSSYEQYF
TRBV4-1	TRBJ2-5	CASSQGSGPGAHETQYF
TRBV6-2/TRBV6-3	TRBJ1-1	CASTSLRYEAFF